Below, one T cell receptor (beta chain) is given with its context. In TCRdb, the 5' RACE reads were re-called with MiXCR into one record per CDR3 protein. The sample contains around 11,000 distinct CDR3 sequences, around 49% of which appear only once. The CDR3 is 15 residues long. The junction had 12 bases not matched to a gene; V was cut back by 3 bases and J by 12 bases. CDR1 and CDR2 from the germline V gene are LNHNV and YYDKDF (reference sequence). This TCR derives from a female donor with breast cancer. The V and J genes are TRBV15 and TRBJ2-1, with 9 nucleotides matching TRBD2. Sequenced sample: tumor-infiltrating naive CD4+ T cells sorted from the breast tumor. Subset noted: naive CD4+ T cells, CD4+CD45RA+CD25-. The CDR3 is CATSSRGLAPGVQFF. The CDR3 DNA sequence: TGTGCCACCAGCAGCCGTGGACTAGCGCCGGGGGTGCAGTTCTTC.